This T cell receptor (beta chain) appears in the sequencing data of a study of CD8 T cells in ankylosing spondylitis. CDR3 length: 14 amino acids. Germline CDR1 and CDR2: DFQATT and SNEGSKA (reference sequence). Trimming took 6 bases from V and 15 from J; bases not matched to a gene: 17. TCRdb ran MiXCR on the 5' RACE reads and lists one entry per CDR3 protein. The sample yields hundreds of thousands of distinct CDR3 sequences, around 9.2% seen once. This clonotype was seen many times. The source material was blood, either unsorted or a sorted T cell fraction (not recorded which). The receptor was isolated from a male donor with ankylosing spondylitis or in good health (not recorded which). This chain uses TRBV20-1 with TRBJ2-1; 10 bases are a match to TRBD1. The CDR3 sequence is CSALPSRTGGRGFF. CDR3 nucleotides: TGCAGTGCCCTCCCCTCCCGGACAGGGGGACGAGGGTTCTTC.